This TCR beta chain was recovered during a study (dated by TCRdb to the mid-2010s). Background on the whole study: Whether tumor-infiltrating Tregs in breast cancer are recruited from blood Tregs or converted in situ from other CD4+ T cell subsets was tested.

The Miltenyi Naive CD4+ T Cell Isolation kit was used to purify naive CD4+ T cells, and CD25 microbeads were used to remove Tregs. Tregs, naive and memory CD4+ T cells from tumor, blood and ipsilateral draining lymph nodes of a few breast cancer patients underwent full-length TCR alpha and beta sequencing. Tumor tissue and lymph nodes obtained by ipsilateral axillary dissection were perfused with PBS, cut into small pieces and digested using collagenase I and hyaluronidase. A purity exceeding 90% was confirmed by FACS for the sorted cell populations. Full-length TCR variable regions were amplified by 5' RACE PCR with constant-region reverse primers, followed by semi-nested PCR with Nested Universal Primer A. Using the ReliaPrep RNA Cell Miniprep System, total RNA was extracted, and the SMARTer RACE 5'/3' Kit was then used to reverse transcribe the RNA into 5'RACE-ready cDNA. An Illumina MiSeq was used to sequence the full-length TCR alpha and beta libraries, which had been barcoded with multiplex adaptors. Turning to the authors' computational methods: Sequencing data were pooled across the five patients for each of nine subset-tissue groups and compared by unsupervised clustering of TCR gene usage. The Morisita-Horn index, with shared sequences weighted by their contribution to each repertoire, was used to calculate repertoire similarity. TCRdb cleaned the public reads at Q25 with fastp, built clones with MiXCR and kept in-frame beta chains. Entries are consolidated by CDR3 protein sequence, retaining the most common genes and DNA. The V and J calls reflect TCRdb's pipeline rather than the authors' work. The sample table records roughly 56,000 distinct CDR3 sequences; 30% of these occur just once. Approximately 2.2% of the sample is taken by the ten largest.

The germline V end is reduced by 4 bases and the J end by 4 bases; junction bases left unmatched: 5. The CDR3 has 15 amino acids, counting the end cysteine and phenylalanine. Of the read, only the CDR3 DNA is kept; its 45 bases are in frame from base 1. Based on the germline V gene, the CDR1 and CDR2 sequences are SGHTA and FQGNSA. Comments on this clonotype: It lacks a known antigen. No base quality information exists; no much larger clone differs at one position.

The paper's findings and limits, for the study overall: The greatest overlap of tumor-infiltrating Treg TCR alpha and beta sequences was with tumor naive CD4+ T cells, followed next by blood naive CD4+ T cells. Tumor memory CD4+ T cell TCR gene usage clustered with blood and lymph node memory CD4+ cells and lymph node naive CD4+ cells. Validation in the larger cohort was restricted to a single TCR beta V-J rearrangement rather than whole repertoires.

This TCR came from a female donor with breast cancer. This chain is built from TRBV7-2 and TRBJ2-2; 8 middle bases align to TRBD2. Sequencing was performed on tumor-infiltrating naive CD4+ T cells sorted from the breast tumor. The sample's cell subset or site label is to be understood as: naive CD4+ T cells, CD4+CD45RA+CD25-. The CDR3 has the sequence CASSSGSGSTGELFF. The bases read TGTGCCAGCAGCTCAGGGAGCGGGAGCACCGGGGAGCTGTTTTTT.